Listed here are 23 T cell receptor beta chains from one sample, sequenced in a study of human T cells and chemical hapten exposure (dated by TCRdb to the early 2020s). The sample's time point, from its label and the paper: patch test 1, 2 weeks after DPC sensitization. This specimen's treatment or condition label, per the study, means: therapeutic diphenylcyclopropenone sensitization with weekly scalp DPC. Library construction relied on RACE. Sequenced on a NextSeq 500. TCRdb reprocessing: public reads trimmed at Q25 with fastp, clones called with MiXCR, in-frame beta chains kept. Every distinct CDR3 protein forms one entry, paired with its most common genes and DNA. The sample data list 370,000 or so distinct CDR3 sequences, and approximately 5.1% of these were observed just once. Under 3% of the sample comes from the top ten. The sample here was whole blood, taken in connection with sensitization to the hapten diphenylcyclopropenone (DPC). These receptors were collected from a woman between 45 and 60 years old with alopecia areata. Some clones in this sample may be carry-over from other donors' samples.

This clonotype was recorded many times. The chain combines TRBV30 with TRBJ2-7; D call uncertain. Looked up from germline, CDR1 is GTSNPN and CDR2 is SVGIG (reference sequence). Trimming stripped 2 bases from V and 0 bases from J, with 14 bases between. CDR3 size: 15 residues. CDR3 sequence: CAWSLRGRFSYEQYF. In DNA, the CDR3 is TGTGCCTGGAGTTTACGAGGACGTTTCTCCTACGAGCAGTACTTC.

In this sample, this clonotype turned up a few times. In DNA, the CDR3 is TGTGCCAGTAGTGGTGTCAGCGACCATCTCAAACTGTTTTTT. Translating gives CASSGVSDHLKLFF. V and J are TRBV19 and TRBJ1-4; unclear D gene. This CDR3 contains 14 residues. Looked up from germline, CDR1 is LNHDA and CDR2 is SQIVND (reference sequence). V was shortened by 5 bases and J by 11 bases, with 18 bases between the two germline ends.

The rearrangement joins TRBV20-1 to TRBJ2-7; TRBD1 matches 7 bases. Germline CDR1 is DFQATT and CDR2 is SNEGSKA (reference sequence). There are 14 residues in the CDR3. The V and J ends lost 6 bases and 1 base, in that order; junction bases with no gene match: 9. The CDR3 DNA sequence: TGCAGTGCCCCTGGACAGGAACTTTCCTACGAGCAGTACTTC. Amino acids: CSAPGQELSYEQYF.

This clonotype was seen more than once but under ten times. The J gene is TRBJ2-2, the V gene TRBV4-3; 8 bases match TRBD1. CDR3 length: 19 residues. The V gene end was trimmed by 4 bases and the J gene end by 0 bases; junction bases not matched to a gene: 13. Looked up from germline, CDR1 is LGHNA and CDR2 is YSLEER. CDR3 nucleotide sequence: TGCGCCAGCAGCCGAAAGAGGATAGGGACAGGCTCGAACACCGGGGAGCTGTTTTTT. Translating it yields CASSRKRIGTGSNTGELFF.

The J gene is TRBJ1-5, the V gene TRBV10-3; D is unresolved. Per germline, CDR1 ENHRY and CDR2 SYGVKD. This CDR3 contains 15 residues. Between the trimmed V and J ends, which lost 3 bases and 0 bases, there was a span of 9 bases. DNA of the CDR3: TGTGCCATCAGTGAAATACACCATAGCAATCAGCCCCAGCATTTT. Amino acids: CAISEIHHSNQPQHF.

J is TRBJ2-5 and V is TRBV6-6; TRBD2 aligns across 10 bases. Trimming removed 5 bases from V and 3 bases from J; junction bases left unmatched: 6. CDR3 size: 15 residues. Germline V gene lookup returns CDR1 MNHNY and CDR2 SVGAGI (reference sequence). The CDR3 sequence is CASSDSGGAKETQYF. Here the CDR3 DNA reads TGTGCCAGCAGTGACAGCGGGGGGGCCAAAGAGACCCAGTACTTC.

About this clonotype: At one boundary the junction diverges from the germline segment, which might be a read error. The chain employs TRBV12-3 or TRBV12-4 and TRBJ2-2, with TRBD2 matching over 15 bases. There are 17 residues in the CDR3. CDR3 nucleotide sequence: TGTGCCAGCAGCCGGGGACTAGCGGGAGGTAGCACCGGGGTGCTGTTTTTT. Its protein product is CASSRGLAGGSTGVLFF.

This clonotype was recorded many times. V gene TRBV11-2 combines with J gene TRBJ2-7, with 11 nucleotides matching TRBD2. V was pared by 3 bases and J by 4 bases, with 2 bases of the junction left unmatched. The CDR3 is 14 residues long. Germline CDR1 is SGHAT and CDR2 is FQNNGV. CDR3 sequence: CASSLTSGTYEQYF. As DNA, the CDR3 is TGTGCCAGCAGCTTGACTAGCGGGACGTACGAGCAGTACTTC. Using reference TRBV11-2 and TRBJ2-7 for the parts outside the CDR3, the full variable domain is EAGVAQSPRYKIIEKRQSVAFWCNPISGHATLYWYQQILGQGPKLLIQFQNNGVVDDSQLPKDRFSAERLKGVDSTLKIQPAKLEDSAVYLCASSLTSGTYEQYFGPGTRLTVT.

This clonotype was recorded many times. The CDR3 nucleotides read TGTGCCAGCAGCCCCCCAGGGGGCATGTCCTACAATGAGCAGTTCTTC. Protein: CASSPPGGMSYNEQFF. V is TRBV7-9 and J is TRBJ2-1; 8 positions match TRBD1. With 5 bases clipped from V and 1 base from J, the junction kept 7 bases outside the gene matches. This CDR3 has 16 residues. Germline V gene lookup returns CDR1 SEHNR and CDR2 FQNEAQ (reference sequence). Full variable domain (outside the CDR3, taken from reference TRBV7-9 and TRBJ2-1): DTGVSQNPRHKITKRGQNVTFRCDPISEHNRLYWYRQTLGQGPEFLTYFQNEAQLEKSRLLSDRFSAERPKGSFSTLEIQRTEQGDSAMYLCASSPPGGMSYNEQFFGPGTRLTVL.

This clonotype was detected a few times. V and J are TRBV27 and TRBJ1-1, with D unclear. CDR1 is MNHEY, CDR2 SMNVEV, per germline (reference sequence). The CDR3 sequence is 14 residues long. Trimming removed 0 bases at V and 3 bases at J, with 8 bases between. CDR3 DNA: TGTGCCAGCAGTTTATCCGGGAAACACACTGAAGCTTTCTTT. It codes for CASSLSGKHTEAFF.

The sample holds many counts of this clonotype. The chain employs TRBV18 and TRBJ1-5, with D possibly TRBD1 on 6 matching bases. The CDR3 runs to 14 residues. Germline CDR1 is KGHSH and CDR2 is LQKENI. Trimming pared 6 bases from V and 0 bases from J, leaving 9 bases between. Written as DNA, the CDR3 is TGTGCCAGCTCCCTGGGACATAGCAATCAGCCCCAGCATTTT. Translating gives CASSLGHSNQPQHF.

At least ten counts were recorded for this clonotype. As DNA, the CDR3 is TGCAGTGCTAGCCGACTAGCGGAGACCCAAGAGACCCAGTACTTC. Translation gives CSASRLAETQETQYF. The genes are TRBV20-1 and TRBJ2-5, with TRBD2 matching 9 bases. The germline V gene has CDR1 DFQATT and CDR2 SNEGSKA (reference sequence). The CDR3 is made up of 15 amino acids. After removal of 3 bases from V and 1 base from J, the junction contained 6 bases not matched to a gene.

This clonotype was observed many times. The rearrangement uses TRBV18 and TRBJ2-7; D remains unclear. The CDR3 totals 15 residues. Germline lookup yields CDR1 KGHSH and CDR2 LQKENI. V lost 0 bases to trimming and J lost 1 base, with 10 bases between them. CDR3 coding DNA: TGTGCCAGCTCACCACCTAACTCTAATTCCTACGAGCAGTACTTC. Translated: CASSPPNSNSYEQYF.

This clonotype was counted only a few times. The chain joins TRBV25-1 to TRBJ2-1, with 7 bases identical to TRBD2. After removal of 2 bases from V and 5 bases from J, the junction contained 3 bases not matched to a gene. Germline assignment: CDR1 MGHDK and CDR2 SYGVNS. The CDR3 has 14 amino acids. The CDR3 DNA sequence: TGTGCCAGCAGTGAACCCGGGACTAACAATGAGCAGTTCTTC. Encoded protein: CASSEPGTNNEQFF.

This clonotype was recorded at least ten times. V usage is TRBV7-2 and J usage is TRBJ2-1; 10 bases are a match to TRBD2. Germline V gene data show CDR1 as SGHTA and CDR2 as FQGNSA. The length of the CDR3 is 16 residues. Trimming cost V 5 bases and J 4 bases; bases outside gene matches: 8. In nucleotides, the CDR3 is TGTGCCAGCAGCACACGAACTAGCGGGGTTTACAATGAGCAGTTCTTC. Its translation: CASSTRTSGVYNEQFF.

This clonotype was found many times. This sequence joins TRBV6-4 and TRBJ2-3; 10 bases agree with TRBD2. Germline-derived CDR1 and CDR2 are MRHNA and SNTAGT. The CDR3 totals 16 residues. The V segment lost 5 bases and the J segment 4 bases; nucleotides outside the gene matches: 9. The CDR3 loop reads CASSPVQAGGADTQYF. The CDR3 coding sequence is TGTGCCAGCAGTCCCGTTCAAGCGGGAGGGGCAGATACGCAGTATTTT.

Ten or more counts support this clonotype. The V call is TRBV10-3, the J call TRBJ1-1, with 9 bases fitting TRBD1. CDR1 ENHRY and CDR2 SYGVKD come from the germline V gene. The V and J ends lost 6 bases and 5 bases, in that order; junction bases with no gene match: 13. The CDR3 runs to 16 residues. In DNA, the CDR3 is TGTGCCATCAGCTCCGGGACAGGGTCTATATGGACTGAAGCTTTCTTT. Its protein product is CAISSGTGSIWTEAFF.

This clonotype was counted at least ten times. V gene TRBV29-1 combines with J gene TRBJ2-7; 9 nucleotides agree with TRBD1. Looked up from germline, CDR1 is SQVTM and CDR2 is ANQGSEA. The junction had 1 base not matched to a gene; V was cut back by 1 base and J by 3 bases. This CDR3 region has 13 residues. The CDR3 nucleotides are TGCAGCGTTGAAGGGGACAGGGTCTACGAGCAGTACTTC. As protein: CSVEGDRVYEQYF.

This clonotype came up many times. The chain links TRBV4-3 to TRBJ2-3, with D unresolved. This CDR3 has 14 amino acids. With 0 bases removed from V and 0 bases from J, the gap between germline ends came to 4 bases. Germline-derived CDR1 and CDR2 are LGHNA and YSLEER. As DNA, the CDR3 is TGCGCCAGCAGCCAAGACCTCAGCACAGATACGCAGTATTTT. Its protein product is CASSQDLSTDTQYF.

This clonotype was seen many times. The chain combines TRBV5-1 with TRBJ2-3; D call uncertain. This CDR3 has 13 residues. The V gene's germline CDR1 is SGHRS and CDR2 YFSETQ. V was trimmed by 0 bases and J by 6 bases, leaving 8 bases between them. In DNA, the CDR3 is TGCGCCAGCAGCTTGGGTCCGCCGGATACGCAGTATTTT. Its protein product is CASSLGPPDTQYF. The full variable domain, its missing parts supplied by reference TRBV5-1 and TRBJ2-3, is KAGVTQTPRYLIKTRGQQVTLSCSPISGHRSVSWYQQTPGQGLQFLFEYFSETQRNKGNFPGRFSGRQFSNSRSEMNVSTLELGDSALYLCASSLGPPDTQYFGPGTRLTVL.

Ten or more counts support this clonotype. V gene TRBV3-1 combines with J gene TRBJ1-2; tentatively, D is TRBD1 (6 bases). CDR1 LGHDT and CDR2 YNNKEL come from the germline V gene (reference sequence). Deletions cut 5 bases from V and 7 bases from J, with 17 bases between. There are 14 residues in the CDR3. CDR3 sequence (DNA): TGTGCCAGCAGCTCCGGGGGCGTAATACGTGGCTACACCTTC. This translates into CASSSGGVIRGYTF.

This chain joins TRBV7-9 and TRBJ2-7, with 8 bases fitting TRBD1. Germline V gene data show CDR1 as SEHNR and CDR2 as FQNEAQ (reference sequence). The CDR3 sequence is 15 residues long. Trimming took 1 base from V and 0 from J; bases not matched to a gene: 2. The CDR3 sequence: CASSLEGQVSYEQYF. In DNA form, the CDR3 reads TGTGCCAGCAGCTTAGAGGGACAGGTCTCCTACGAGCAGTACTTC.

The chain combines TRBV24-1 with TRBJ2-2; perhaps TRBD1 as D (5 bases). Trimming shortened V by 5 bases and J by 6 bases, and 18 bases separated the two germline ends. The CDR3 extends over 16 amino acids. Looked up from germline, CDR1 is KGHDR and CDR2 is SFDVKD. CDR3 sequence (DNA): TGTGCCACCAGTGGGCCAGGGCCCGATCTGGCCGGGGAGCTGTTTTTT. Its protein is CATSGPGPDLAGELFF.